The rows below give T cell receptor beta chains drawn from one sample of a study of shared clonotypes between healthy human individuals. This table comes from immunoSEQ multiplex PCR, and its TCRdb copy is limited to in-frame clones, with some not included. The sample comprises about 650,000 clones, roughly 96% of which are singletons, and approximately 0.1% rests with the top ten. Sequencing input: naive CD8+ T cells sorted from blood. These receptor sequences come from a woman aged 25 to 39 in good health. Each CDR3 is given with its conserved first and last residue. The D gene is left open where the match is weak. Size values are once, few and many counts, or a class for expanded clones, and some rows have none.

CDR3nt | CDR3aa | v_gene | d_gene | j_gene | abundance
TGTGCCAGTAGCGGACTAGCGGCTTCCTACGAGCAGTACTTC | CASSGLAASYEQYF | TRBV19 | TRBD2 | TRBJ2-7 | -
TGTGCCAGCAGCTATGGGGGGGAAGAGACCCAGTACTTC | CASSYGGEETQYF | TRBV13 | TRBD2 | TRBJ2-5 | -
TGTGCCAGCAGTGCAGGGTCAAATCAGCCCCAGCATTTT | CASSAGSNQPQHF | TRBV6-1 | - | TRBJ1-5 | -
TGTGCCAGCAGTCCGCTGGGTCTCACAGATACGCAGTATTTT | CASSPLGLTDTQYF | TRBV27 | - | TRBJ2-3 | once
TGTGCCAGCCGGGAGGCGCTCTACAATGAGCAGTTCTTC | CASREALYNEQFF | TRBV28 | TRBD2 | TRBJ2-1 | -
TGCGCCAGCAGCTTGGACAGGGAACCCGCGAACACCGGGGAGCTGTTTTTT | CASSLDREPANTGELFF | TRBV5-1 | - | TRBJ2-2 | once
TGTGCCAGCGGGACTAGTAAACTCTACAATGAGCAGTTCTTC | CASGTSKLYNEQFF | TRBV27 | TRBD2 | TRBJ2-1 | -
TGTGCCAGCAGCCCTCAAGGGCGCGGACTAGCGGGAGGAGGGTTTGACGAGCAGTACTTC | CASSPQGRGLAGGGFDEQYF | TRBV9 | TRBD2 | TRBJ2-7 | -
TGTGCCAGCAGATCGGGGACTAGGCAAGAGACCCAGTACTTC | CASRSGTRQETQYF | TRBV28 | TRBD2 | TRBJ2-5 | -
TGTGCCAGCAGTTTAGGACAGGGAACGAACACCGGGGAGCTGTTTTTT | CASSLGQGTNTGELFF | TRBV27 | TRBD1 | TRBJ2-2 | -
TGCAGGGTCGGGATTTACAATGAGCAGTTCTTC | CRVGIYNEQFF | TRBV20-1 | - | TRBJ2-1 | -
TGTGCCAGCAGCGTAGGTAGCGGGAGTAGCACCGGGGAGCTGTTTTTT | CASSVGSGSSTGELFF | TRBV9 | TRBD2 | TRBJ2-2 | -
TGTGCCAGCAGTGAAATATCCGTGATCTACGAGCAGTACTTC | CASSEISVIYEQYF | TRBV6-1 | - | TRBJ2-7 | -
TGTGCCAGCAGCTTCGCTGGACTAGCGGGAGCAAGGGAGACCCAGTACTTC | CASSFAGLAGARETQYF | TRBV5-6 | TRBD2 | TRBJ2-5 | -
TGTGCCAGCAGCTTAGTGGGGACTAGCGGGAACAATGAGCAGTTCTTC | CASSLVGTSGNNEQFF | TRBV7-6 | TRBD2 | TRBJ2-1 | -
TGTGCCAGCAGTGAAGCGCCTCAGACAGCGGGAGGTATCTACGAGCAGTACTTC | CASSEAPQTAGGIYEQYF | TRBV6-1 | TRBD2 | TRBJ2-7 | -
TGTGCCAGCAGCTTAGTGCAGGGAAGGGACGAGCAGTACTTC | CASSLVQGRDEQYF | TRBV7-9 | - | TRBJ2-7 | -
TGTGCCAGCAGCTTGGCCTGGGGCGGGAACACTGAAGCTTTCTTT | CASSLAWGGNTEAFF | TRBV5-4 | - | TRBJ1-1 | -
TGTGCCAGCAGCCAATCATTAGCGGGGGATCGTCCTAGCACAGATACGCAGTATTTT | CASSQSLAGDRPSTDTQYF | TRBV16 | TRBD2 | TRBJ2-3 | -
TGTGCCAGCAGCTTAGGGGCGGGTGAAGCTTTCTTT | CASSLGAGEAFF | TRBV5-6 | - | TRBJ1-1 | few
TGCAGCGTTGAACTAGCGGGAGAGGGTGAGCAGTTCTTC | CSVELAGEGEQFF | TRBV29-1 | TRBD2 | TRBJ2-1 | once
TGCGCCAGCAGCCCCCCGGGACAAGCCTCCTACGAGCAGTACTTC | CASSPPGQASYEQYF | TRBV5-1 | - | TRBJ2-7 | -
TGTGCCAGCAGCTTTTTAGATACGCAGTATTTT | CASSFLDTQYF | TRBV5-5 | - | TRBJ2-3 | -
TGTGCCAGCAGCTTAGGGGACCAACAAGAGACCCAGTACTTC | CASSLGDQQETQYF | TRBV5-4 | - | TRBJ2-5 | -
TGTGCCAGCAGTTCGGAGACAGGGGGCGATGAGCCCCAGCATTTT | CASSSETGGDEPQHF | TRBV28 | TRBD1 | TRBJ1-5 | -
TGTGCCAGCAGTCGGGACGCCGGTTGGCCACCCCTCCACTTT | CASSRDAGWPPLHF | TRBV28 | - | TRBJ1-6 | -
TGTGCCAGCAGCTCGGGACTAGCGGGAGTGCGGGGTAGTGAGCAGTTCTTC | CASSSGLAGVRGSEQFF | TRBV5-4 | TRBD2 | TRBJ2-1 | once
TGTGCCAGCAGTTTTGAGCCGGGACAGCTTAATGAAAAACTGTTTTTT | CASSFEPGQLNEKLFF | TRBV28 | TRBD1 | TRBJ1-4 | once
TGTGCCAGCAGTTTAGGCCTAGCGCAGACCTACGAGCAGTACTTC | CASSLGLAQTYEQYF | TRBV27 | - | TRBJ2-7 | -
TGTGCCAGCAGTTTAACTAGCGGCACGGGTACAGATACGCAGTATTTT | CASSLTSGTGTDTQYF | TRBV27 | TRBD2 | TRBJ2-3 | -
TGCAGCGTTGATGGATTCGGGGGCGATCGGATAGCGGCCGAGCAGTACTTC | CSVDGFGGDRIAAEQYF | TRBV29-1 | - | TRBJ2-7 | -
TGTGCCAGCGGGGCGGGGGACAATGAGCAGTTCTTC | CASGAGDNEQFF | TRBV28 | TRBD2 | TRBJ2-1 | -
TGTGCCAGCAGCGTAGCGGGGGGTTCCTACAATGAGCAGTTCTTC | CASSVAGGSYNEQFF | TRBV9 | TRBD2 | TRBJ2-1 | -
TGTGCCAGCAGTTTGGGACAGTACCCCTACGAGCAGTACTTC | CASSLGQYPYEQYF | TRBV27 | TRBD1 | TRBJ2-7 | -
TGCGCCAGCAGTGAGTTTTCCCGGGAAGAGACCCAGTACTTC | CASSEFSREETQYF | TRBV10-1 | - | TRBJ2-5 | -
TGTGCCAGCAGACCGGGACAGGGTCCTGAAGCTTTCTTT | CASRPGQGPEAFF | TRBV6-5 | TRBD1 | TRBJ1-1 | -
TGTGCCTGGAGTGTACTAGCGCAGGATACGCAGTATTTT | CAWSVLAQDTQYF | TRBV30 | TRBD2 | TRBJ2-3 | once
TGCGCCAGCAGCCCCAGACCGCAGACTAATGAAAAACTGTTTTTT | CASSPRPQTNEKLFF | TRBV4-1 | - | TRBJ1-4 | -
TGTGCCAGCAGCTTGGGGACAACCGCGCTAACGGAGACCCAGTACTTC | CASSLGTTALTETQYF | TRBV5-4 | - | TRBJ2-5 | -
TGTGCCAGCAGTTATGGGACAGGAGTCTCCTACGAGCAGTACTTC | CASSYGTGVSYEQYF | TRBV27 | TRBD1 | TRBJ2-7 | -
TGTGCCAGCAGTTTTGTTGGTGGGAAGGTCGGCTACAATGAGCAGTTCTTC | CASSFVGGKVGYNEQFF | TRBV27 | - | TRBJ2-1 | -
TGTGCCAGTAGTTGGGACAGGGAGGTGAATCAGCCCCAGCATTTT | CASSWDREVNQPQHF | TRBV19 | TRBD1 | TRBJ1-5 | -
TGTGCCACCAGCAGTGGAGAATTTCGACGGAACACTGAAGCTTTCTTT | CATSSGEFRRNTEAFF | TRBV15 | - | TRBJ1-1 | -
TGTGCCAGCAGTTCCCCAGGGAGTTTTACGCCCCAGCATTTT | CASSSPGSFTPQHF | TRBV27 | - | TRBJ1-5 | once
TGTGCCAGCAGCTCTGAATACGAGCAGTACTTC | CASSSEYEQYF | TRBV7-9 | - | TRBJ2-7 | -
TGCGCCAGCAGCCAAGTACAGGGGGTTTACAATGAGCAGTTCTTC | CASSQVQGVYNEQFF | TRBV4-1 | TRBD1 | TRBJ2-1 | -
TGTGCCAGCAGCTTAGGTAACAGCTACTACGAGCAGTACTTC | CASSLGNSYYEQYF | TRBV7-9 | - | TRBJ2-7 | -
TGTGCCAGCAGCTACAGGGGGCTTGAGCAGTACTTC | CASSYRGLEQYF | TRBV5-4 | TRBD1 | TRBJ2-7 | once
TGCGCCAGCAGCCAAGTTCTTGCCGGGTCCTGCTATGGCTACACCTTC | CASSQVLAGSCYGYTF | TRBV4-1 | - | TRBJ1-2 | -
TGTGCCAGCTCCCCTGGACGGGTGGCAGGGAGATCCGAGCAAGAGACCCAGTACTTC | CASSPGRVAGRSEQETQYF | TRBV18 | - | TRBJ2-5 | -
TGTGCCAGTAGTATGATGGCTGAAGCTTTCTTT | CASSMMAEAFF | TRBV19 | - | TRBJ1-1 | -